This TCR beta chain was sequenced during a study of blood T cell repertoires in COVID-19. Looking at the study overall: Both acute and convalescent COVID-19 samples were obtained from the United States, Italy and Spain.

V lost 0 bases to trimming and J lost 4 bases; unmatched junction nucleotides: 2. From germline, CDR1 is MNHEY and CDR2 SMNVEV (reference sequence). The CDR3 has 14 amino acids. The authors' processing: Cell counts per sample came from amplifying reference gene primers. Here immunoSEQ multiplex PCR was the method, and the copy in TCRdb shows in-frame clones only, minus some. The V and J calls and the clone size are those of that table, but D and trimming were determined from the DNA. This table has 100,000 to 150,000 clones, 60% to 80% appearing once. The TCR sequence derives from a man aged 55 to 70 with acute or convalescent COVID-19. Sequenced sample: peripheral blood. The chain is built from TRBV27 and TRBJ2-7, with 8 bases aligning to TRBD2. The CDR3 reads CASSLSGTRYEQYF. CDR3 bases: TGTGCCAGCAGTTTATCGGGGACTAGATACGAGCAGTACTTC.